These 24 T cell receptor beta chains came from one sample sequenced in a study of Ad26.COV2.S vaccination and SARS-CoV-2 variants. Treatment described: about 20 received Ad26.COV2.S at low or high dose, single or two shots; 5 received placebo; per-sample allocation not given. Samples analyzed were those drawn on day 63 after the first vaccine or placebo injection. Produced via immunoSEQ multiplex PCR; TCRdb's table is partial and in-frame only. The repertoire consists of about half a million clones, with roughly 87% occurring once and the leading ten covering approximately 1.7%. Specimen: peripheral blood, collected in a trial of Ad26.COV2.S vaccine versus placebo. The receptors come from a person aged 18-60 years who received the Ad26.COV2.S COVID-19 vaccine or a placebo.

CDR3 nucleotide sequence: TGTGCCAGCAGTGCTAGGCTCCCTCTGGGAGAAAAACTGTTTTTT. It is translated as CASSARLPLGEKLFF. V usage is TRBV25-1 and J usage is TRBJ1-4, with D hard to call. The germline V and J ends were trimmed by 4 bases and 8 bases, with 17 bases remaining between them. CDR1 and CDR2 from the germline V gene are MGHDK and SYGVNS. This CDR3 is built from 15 residues.

The chain uses TRBV9 and TRBJ2-1, with 9 bases fitting TRBD2. From germline, CDR1 is SGDLS and CDR2 YYNGEE. Trimming took 0 bases from V and 8 from J; bases not matched to a gene: 6. The CDR3 is 15 amino acids. The CDR3 loop reads CASSVGGGAAHEQFF. The CDR3 coding sequence is TGTGCCAGCAGCGTAGGCGGGGGGGCTGCCCATGAGCAGTTCTTC. Full variable domain (remainder filled in from reference TRBV9 and TRBJ2-1): DSGVTQTPKHLITATGQRVTLRCSPRSGDLSVYWYQQSLDQGLQFLIQYYNGEERAKGNILERFSAQQFPDLHSELNLSSLELGDSALYFCASSVGGGAAHEQFFGPGTRLTVL.

The rearrangement uses TRBV3-1 (or the pseudogene TRBV3-2) and TRBJ2-7; no firm D call. From germline, CDR1 is LGHDT and CDR2 YNNKEL (reference sequence). This CDR3 region has 15 residues. The V end lost 5 bases, the J end lost 0 bases, and 14 bases lay between the germline ends. The CDR3 reads CASSIGPSISYEQYF. As DNA, the CDR3 is TGTGCCAGCAGCATAGGACCCTCCATCTCCTACGAGCAGTACTTC.

CDR3 residues: CASSGSVTRDYNEQFF. Written as DNA, the CDR3 is TGTGCCAGCAGCGGATCCGTAACCCGGGATTACAATGAGCAGTTCTTC. The chain is built from TRBV9 and TRBJ2-1; tentative D call: TRBD2 (5 bases). This CDR3 is 16 amino acids long. The germline V gene encodes CDR1 SGDLS and CDR2 YYNGEE. V lost 3 bases and J 4 bases, leaving 17 bases between the germline ends.

This chain links TRBV7-9 with TRBJ2-7; no firm D call. From germline, CDR1 is SEHNR and CDR2 FQNEAQ (reference sequence). Trimming shortened V by 1 base and J by 2 bases, and 9 bases separated the two germline ends. This CDR3 is built from 14 residues. The CDR3 sequence: CASSLELPAYEQYF. CDR3 nucleotide sequence: TGTGCCAGCAGCTTAGAATTACCAGCCTACGAGCAGTACTTC. Filled out from reference TRBV7-9 and TRBJ2-7, the complete variable domain reads DTGVSQNPRHKITKRGQNVTFRCDPISEHNRLYWYRQTLGQGPEFLTYFQNEAQLEKSRLLSDRFSAERPKGSFSTLEIQRTEQGDSAMYLCASSLELPAYEQYFGPGTRLTVT.

Here the CDR3 reads CATSWGPNTGELFF. The CDR3 coding sequence is TGTGCCACCAGCTGGGGACCGAACACCGGGGAGCTGTTTTTT. The rearrangement links TRBV15 to TRBJ2-2; D tentatively fits TRBD1 or TRBD2 (5 bases each). The V gene lost 5 bases and the J gene lost 0 bases, with 7 bases spanning the gap. The germline V gene has CDR1 LNHNV and CDR2 YYDKDF (reference sequence). The CDR3 sequence is 14 residues long.

The table lists this clone with a count of one. A read error may account for a junction end that differs from germline. The chain employs TRBV6-5 and TRBJ2-3, with TRBD2 matching 13 bases. CDR3 size: 13 residues. The germline CDR1 and CDR2 sequences are MNHEY and SVGAGI. The CDR3 DNA follows: TGTGCCAGCAGATCGGGACTAGCGGGGCCCGGTGGGTGG. It encodes CASRSGLAGPGGW.

The V call is TRBV15, the J call TRBJ2-7, with 10 bases identical to TRBD1. The CDR3 is made up of 16 amino acids. Germline trimming cut 0 bases from V and 3 bases from J; bases unmatched to any gene: 5. Germline assignment: CDR1 LNHNV and CDR2 YYDKDF (reference sequence). CDR3 sequence (DNA): TGTGCCACCAGCAGAGATGGGACAGGGGCTTTCTACGAGCAGTACTTC. Protein sequence: CATSRDGTGAFYEQYF.

CDR3 region: CASSSAPSGNTIYF. CDR3 in DNA: TGTGCCAGCAGTTCCGCTCCCTCTGGAAACACCATATATTTT. This chain links TRBV27 with TRBJ1-3; no clear D. The CDR3 consists of 14 residues. The V gene lost 4 bases and the J gene lost 0 bases, with 7 bases spanning the gap. CDR1 is MNHEY and CDR2 is SMNVEV in the germline V gene (reference sequence).

This chain links TRBV5-4 with TRBJ1-2, with 10 bases lining up with TRBD1. The V segment lost 4 bases and the J segment 4 bases; nucleotides outside the gene matches: 7. The CDR3 runs to 15 residues. The germline gives CDR1 SGHNT, CDR2 YYREEE (reference sequence). CDR3 loop: CASSIAGQGTYGYTF. The CDR3 DNA follows: TGTGCCAGCAGCATCGCGGGACAGGGGACCTATGGCTACACCTTC.

Note on this clone: Distinct nucleotide sequences in the sample also encode this CDR3. The V and J genes are TRBV19 and TRBJ1-4, with 8 nucleotides matching TRBD1. This CDR3 has 15 residues. From germline, CDR1 is LNHDA and CDR2 SQIVND (reference sequence). V shed 3 bases, J shed 2 bases, and the junction held 2 bases outside the gene matches. The CDR3 DNA reads TGTGCCAGTAGTATCCGGACAGGGACTAATGAAAAACTGTTTTTT. Its protein product is CASSIRTGTNEKLFF.

The V call is TRBV6-2 or TRBV6-3, the J call TRBJ1-2; D unclear. This CDR3 spans 14 amino acids. The germline gives CDR1 MNHEY, CDR2 SVGEGT. Trimming took off 2 bases at V and 5 bases at J, with 12 bases between the two ends. CDR3: CASSYLTAGYGYTF. The CDR3 nucleotides read TGTGCCAGCAGTTACCTGACGGCGGGGTATGGCTACACCTTC.

The V call is TRBV30, the J call TRBJ1-1; D unresolved. Trimming removed 3 bases at V and 1 base at J, with 12 bases between. Germline CDR1 reads GTSNPN; CDR2 reads SVGIG (reference sequence). CDR3 size: 14 residues. Here the CDR3 DNA reads TGTGCCTGGAGCGGGGTCACTAAGAACACTGAAGCTTTCTTT. It yields the protein CAWSGVTKNTEAFF.

This clone was found once. The V and J genes are TRBV6-6 and TRBJ1-5, with unresolved D. Germline CDR1 MNHNY, CDR2 SVGAGI (reference sequence). The CDR3 totals 12 residues. V was trimmed by 4 bases and J by 2 bases, leaving 3 bases between them. The CDR3 loop reads CASSLGNQPQHF. CDR3 sequence (DNA): TGTGCCAGCAGTTTGGGCAATCAGCCCCAGCATTTT.

This clone appeared a single time. The rearrangement uses TRBV11-2 and TRBJ1-4, with TRBD1 as a possible D gene (6 bases). The ends were cut back, 1 base at V and 6 bases at J, with 18 bases in the middle. The CDR3 loop spans 17 amino acids. Per germline, CDR1 SGHAT and CDR2 FQNNGV. The chain's CDR3 is CASSLVSLEGDHEKLFF. The CDR3, as DNA: TGTGCCAGCAGCTTAGTCAGTTTAGAGGGGGACCATGAAAAACTGTTTTTT.

The V and J genes are TRBV10-2 and TRBJ1-5; TRBD1 matches 7 bases. CDR1 and CDR2 from the germline V gene are WSHSY and SAAADI. Unmatched junction bases numbered 3, after V lost 3 bases and J lost 1 base. This CDR3 is 15 amino acids long. CDR3 protein: CASSEAGGSNQPQHF. The DNA for the CDR3 is TGCGCCAGCAGTGAAGCAGGGGGGAGCAATCAGCCCCAGCATTTT.

A single count supports this clone. The rearrangement links TRBV4-3 to TRBJ2-7, with D tentatively TRBD1 (5 bases). The CDR3 runs to 15 residues. CDR1 and CDR2 (germline): LGHNA, YSLEER. Between the trimmed V and J ends, which lost 0 bases and 4 bases, there was a span of 13 bases. The CDR3 reads CASSQEFPGSYEQYF. CDR3 bases: TGCGCCAGCAGCCAAGAGTTCCCAGGGTCGTACGAGCAGTACTTC.

This chain connects TRBV6-1 to TRBJ2-1; D not certain. From germline, CDR1 is MNHNS and CDR2 SASEGT. V dropped 11 bases and J dropped 0 bases, with 11 bases sitting between them. The CDR3 consists of 13 residues. The CDR3 is CAGSSSSYNEQFF. The CDR3, as DNA: TGTGCCGGAAGCTCTAGCTCCTACAATGAGCAGTTCTTC.

This chain joins TRBV28 and TRBJ1-2; 7 bases map to TRBD1. The V gene's germline CDR1 is MDHEN and CDR2 SYDVKM. The CDR3 covers 12 residues. The ends lost 6 bases at V and 7 bases at J; junction bases unmatched: 5. The CDR3 coding sequence is TGTGCCAGCAGCGTCAGACAGGGTGGCTACACCTTC. The encoded protein is CASSVRQGGYTF.

V gene TRBV2 combines with J gene TRBJ2-2, with 7 bases matching TRBD1. The CDR3 is made up of 13 amino acids. Germline CDR1 is SNHLY and CDR2 is FYNNEI. Trimming cost V 6 bases and J 6 bases; bases outside gene matches: 4. In DNA, the CDR3 is TGTGCCAGCAGCGCGACAGGGTCCGGGGAGCTGTTTTTT. It encodes CASSATGSGELFF. Full variable domain (rest looked up from reference TRBV2 and TRBJ2-2): EPEVTQTPSHQVTQMGQEVILRCVPISNHLYFYWYRQILGQKVEFLVSFYNNEISEKSEIFDDQFSVERPDGSNFTLKIRSTKLEDSAMYFCASSATGSGELFFGEGSRLTVL.

V usage is TRBV6-6 and J usage is TRBJ1-2; D not certain. Germline V gives CDR1 MNHNY, CDR2 SVGAGI (reference sequence). CDR3 length: 13 amino acids. The V gene lost 4 bases and the J gene lost 0 bases, with 6 bases spanning the gap. The CDR3 bases are TGTGCCAGCAGTTTCGGGACTAACTATGGCTACACCTTC. Translated: CASSFGTNYGYTF.

The chain joins TRBV4-1 to TRBJ2-6, with 9 bases identical to TRBD1. Germline lookup yields CDR1 MGHRA and CDR2 YSYEKL. V lost 4 bases, J lost 0 bases, and 10 bases stayed unmatched. There are 19 residues in the CDR3. CDR3 protein: CASSPNRGPAHSGANVLTF. The CDR3 DNA reads TGCGCCAGCAGCCCGAACAGGGGGCCAGCCCACTCTGGGGCCAACGTCCTGACTTTC.

The rearrangement links TRBV3-1 (or the pseudogene TRBV3-2) to TRBJ2-7; 8 bases map to TRBD2. The CDR3 extends over 17 amino acids. Germline CDR1 is LGHDT and CDR2 is YNNKEL (reference sequence). The V gene end was trimmed by 1 base and the J gene end by 4 bases; junction bases not matched to a gene: 12. The CDR3 sequence is CASSQGSGTFRRYEQYF. The CDR3, as DNA: TGTGCCAGCAGCCAAGGTAGCGGGACTTTCCGCAGGTACGAGCAGTACTTC.

V is TRBV7-9 and J is TRBJ1-1; possibly TRBD1 for D (5 bases). The CDR3 covers 14 residues. With 4 bases removed from V and 1 base from J, the gap between germline ends came to 10 bases. The germline gives CDR1 SEHNR, CDR2 FQNEAQ (reference sequence). CDR3 protein: CASSSVTANTEAFF. DNA of the CDR3: TGTGCCAGCAGCTCAGTGACAGCGAACACTGAAGCTTTCTTT. The whole variable domain, filled in from reference TRBV7-9 and TRBJ1-1, reads DTGVSQNPRHKITKRGQNVTFRCDPISEHNRLYWYRQTLGQGPEFLTYFQNEAQLEKSRLLSDRFSAERPKGSFSTLEIQRTEQGDSAMYLCASSSVTANTEAFFGQGTRLTVV.